The clone carrying this T cell receptor beta chain has a single count. The CDR3 sequence is 14 residues long. V dropped 6 bases and J dropped 1; count of bases not matched to a gene: 4. Germline assignment: CDR1 SNHLY and CDR2 FYNNEI. This sample was taken from a study of blood T cell repertoires in COVID-19. Whole-study context: T cells, B-cell-depleted T cells, or PBMCs supplied cDNA or gDNA.

Data came from immunoSEQ multiplex PCR; TCRdb stores just in-frame clones and leaves some out. The sample carries about 150,000 clones, about four fifths recorded once. The sample comprised peripheral blood. This TCR came from a woman of 80 years or more with acute or convalescent COVID-19. The rearrangement joins TRBV2 to TRBJ1-1; TRBD1 aligns across 8 bases. CDR3 loop: CASRIGTGNTEAFF. CDR3 DNA: TGTGCCAGCAGGATAGGGACAGGGAACACTGAAGCTTTCTTT.